These 32 T cell receptor beta chains came from one sample sequenced in a study of blood T cell repertoires in COVID-19. Measured with immunoSEQ multiplex PCR; TCRdb has only the in-frame clones, and not every one. The sample yields fewer than 90,000 clones, 70% to 80% seen once. The material sequenced was peripheral blood. These receptors were obtained from a human donor in a cohort sampled during active COVID-19.

The rearrangement uses TRBV11-3 and TRBJ2-3; 7 nucleotides align to TRBD2. This CDR3 comprises 16 residues. Losses at the gene ends were 2 bases for V and 4 bases for J; bases not matched to a gene: 9. Germline values: CDR1 SGHNT, CDR2 YENEEA. The CDR3 DNA reads TGTGCCAGCAGCTTACGCCCCGGGGGGTCCCCAGATACGCAGTATTTT. Residues: CASSLRPGGSPDTQYF.

This clone was observed once. The gene calls are TRBV18 and TRBJ2-1, with 16 bases aligning to TRBD2. The CDR3 runs 20 residues. The germline gives CDR1 KGHSH, CDR2 LQKENI. V trimming: 3 bases; J trimming: 4 bases; junction bases outside the gene matches: 12. The CDR3 nucleotides are TGTGCCAGCTCACCGAAGGGACTAGCGGGAGGGCCGGACAAATACAATGAGCAGTTCTTC. Amino acid sequence: CASSPKGLAGGPDKYNEQFF.

CDR3: CATSYLAGESSYEQYF. The CDR3 coding sequence is TGTGCCACCAGCTACCTAGCGGGGGAAAGCTCCTACGAGCAGTACTTC. The chain recombines TRBV24-1 with TRBJ2-7, with TRBD2 matching over 10 bases. The CDR3 covers 16 residues. V shed 7 bases and J 0 bases; nucleotides not matched to a gene: 8. The germline gives CDR1 KGHDR, CDR2 SFDVKD.

The chain links TRBV9 to TRBJ2-3; TRBD2 matches at 7 bases. This CDR3 spans 15 amino acids. Germline-derived CDR1 and CDR2 are SGDLS and YYNGEE. V lost 5 bases, J lost 0 bases, and 6 bases stayed unmatched. In DNA, the CDR3 is TGTGCCAGCAGTACAAGCGGGACTAGCACAGATACGCAGTATTTT. Amino acid sequence: CASSTSGTSTDTQYF.

The rearrangement joins TRBV7-2 to TRBJ2-1, with 15 positions matching TRBD2. There are 17 residues in the CDR3. Germline CDR1 is SGHTA and CDR2 is FQGNSA. With 5 bases clipped from V and 2 bases from J, the junction kept 4 bases outside the gene matches. The CDR3 sequence: CASSVGLAGGTYNEQFF. CDR3 coding DNA: TGTGCCAGCAGCGTGGGACTAGCGGGAGGAACCTACAATGAGCAGTTCTTC.

The V call is TRBV7-2, the J call TRBJ1-2, with TRBD1 matching over 7 bases. CDR3 length: 16 amino acids. Germline loops: CDR1 SGHTA, CDR2 FQGNSA. V lost 5 bases and J lost 4; bases outside the gene matches: 13. As DNA, the CDR3 is TGTGCCAGCAGCCCCGGGGGGGGGACAGACCCCTATGGCTACACCTTC. As protein: CASSPGGGTDPYGYTF.

The chain is built from TRBV7-2 and TRBJ2-2; D perhaps matches TRBD2 (7 bases). V gave up 1 base and J gave up 3 bases, with 12 bases separating them. CDR3 length equals 16 residues. The germline gives CDR1 SGHTA, CDR2 FQGNSA. Here the CDR3 reads CASSLVGGPDTGELFF. The CDR3 bases are TGTGCCAGCAGCTTAGTCGGGGGGCCAGACACCGGGGAGCTGTTTTTT.

The chain combines TRBV28 with TRBJ2-5; possibly TRBD1 for D (6 bases). The CDR3 spans 13 residues. The germline V and J ends were trimmed by 8 bases and 5 bases, with 15 bases remaining between them. Germline V gives CDR1 MDHEN, CDR2 SYDVKM. CDR3 coding DNA: TGTGCCAGCTCAACTCAGAGGGGGGAGACCCAGTACTTC. Its protein is CASSTQRGETQYF.

This clone was observed a few times. The genes are TRBV10-3 and TRBJ2-2; possible D gene TRBD2, 6 bases. CDR3 size: 13 residues. CDR1 and CDR2 (germline): ENHRY, SYGVKD. Trimming left V 7 bases short and J 3 bases short, with 9 bases between. The DNA for the CDR3 is TGTGCCATCACGGGGACTTACACCGGGGAGCTGTTTTTT. The encoded protein is CAITGTYTGELFF.

The chain is built from TRBV3-1 (or the pseudogene TRBV3-2) and TRBJ2-3; 7 nucleotides agree with TRBD2. The CDR3 contains 16 residues. CDR1 and CDR2 (germline): LGHDT, YNNKEL (reference sequence). Trimming took 1 base from V and 3 from J; bases not matched to a gene: 7. This CDR3 reads CASSQVPGRGTDTQYF. CDR3 in DNA: TGTGCCAGCAGCCAAGTGCCGGGGAGGGGTACAGATACGCAGTATTTT.

V is TRBV19 and J is TRBJ2-7; possibly TRBD1 for D (6 bases). V dropped 6 bases and J dropped 7 bases, with 22 bases sitting between them. This CDR3 comprises 15 residues. From germline, CDR1 is LNHDA and CDR2 SQIVND (reference sequence). The CDR3 spells CASRRSAQGLWEQYF. The CDR3 nucleotides read TGTGCCAGTAGGCGGAGCGCGCAGGGGCTCTGGGAGCAGTACTTC.

The chain is built from TRBV3-1 (or the pseudogene TRBV3-2) and TRBJ1-6; 7 bases align to TRBD1. CDR1 and CDR2 (germline): LGHDT, YNNKEL (reference sequence). V lost 5 bases, J lost 6 bases, and 10 bases stayed unmatched. The CDR3 runs 16 residues. Written as DNA, the CDR3 is TGTGCCAGCAGCGCCACATCGACAGGGACTAATTCACCCCTCCACTTT. The encoded protein is CASSATSTGTNSPLHF.

V and J are TRBV27 and TRBJ1-2; 10 bases agree with TRBD1. The CDR3 is 14 residues long. Trimming cost V 2 bases and J 8 bases; bases outside gene matches: 5. CDR1 is MNHEY, CDR2 SMNVEV, per germline (reference sequence). CDR3 in DNA: TGTGCCAGCAGTTTAGGGACAGGGGCGGGAGGCTACACCTTC. Its translation is CASSLGTGAGGYTF.

A few counts support this clone. This chain uses TRBV20-1 with TRBJ2-7; D unclear. The V end was cut by 3 bases, the J end by 0 bases, with 3 bases between. CDR1 DFQATT and CDR2 SNEGSKA come from the germline V gene (reference sequence). The CDR3 runs 11 residues. The CDR3 loop is CSARSSYEQYF. The CDR3 coding sequence is TGCAGTGCTAGGAGCTCCTACGAGCAGTACTTC.

This chain joins TRBV6-2 or TRBV6-3 and TRBJ1-1, with 7 bases lining up with TRBD1. The CDR3 extends over 16 amino acids. The junction had 11 bases not matched to a gene; V was cut back by 3 bases and J by 4 bases. The germline V gene has CDR1 MNHEY and CDR2 SVGEGT. CDR3 region: CASSYWGKQGRTEAFF. CDR3 bases: TGTGCCAGCAGTTATTGGGGAAAACAGGGGCGCACTGAAGCTTTCTTT.

This sequence joins TRBV2 and TRBJ1-5; TRBD1 matches 10 bases. The CDR3 covers 15 residues. Germline CDR1 and CDR2: SNHLY and FYNNEI. The ends lost 6 bases at V and 0 bases at J; junction bases unmatched: 2. The DNA for the CDR3 is TGTGCCAGCAGAAGGACAGGGGGTAGCAATCAGCCCCAGCATTTT. It yields the protein CASRRTGGSNQPQHF. Full variable domain (missing parts from reference TRBV2 and TRBJ1-5): EPEVTQTPSHQVTQMGQEVILRCVPISNHLYFYWYRQILGQKVEFLVSFYNNEISEKSEIFDDQFSVERPDGSNFTLKIRSTKLEDSAMYFCASRRTGGSNQPQHFGDGTRLSIL.

This chain connects TRBV6-5 to TRBJ2-7; TRBD1 matches 7 bases. The CDR3 has 13 amino acids. CDR1 and CDR2 from the germline V gene are MNHEY and SVGAGI. J lost 6 bases, V lost 6 bases, and 8 bases had no gene match. The CDR3 DNA reads as TGTGCCAGCAGCCAAGACAGGGCGGGCGAGCAGTACTTC. The encoded protein is CASSQDRAGEQYF.

V usage is TRBV5-4 and J usage is TRBJ2-1, with 10 bases fitting TRBD2. Germline V gene sequence: CDR1 SGHNT, CDR2 YYREEE (reference sequence). The V gene end was trimmed by 4 bases and the J gene end by 5 bases; junction bases not matched to a gene: 6. The CDR3 is 15 residues long. CDR3 amino acids: CASSRGLAQNNEQFF. The CDR3 nucleotides are TGTGCCAGCAGCAGGGGACTAGCGCAAAACAATGAGCAGTTCTTC.

The genes are TRBV30 and TRBJ1-5; 7 nucleotides agree with TRBD1. With V trimmed by 0 bases and J by 6 bases, 5 bases remained unmatched. The CDR3 consists of 14 residues. Per the germline V gene, CDR1 is GTSNPN and CDR2 is SVGIG (reference sequence). CDR3 in DNA: TGTGCCTGGAGTGTTGGACAGGTTATTCAGCCCCAGCATTTT. This gives the protein CAWSVGQVIQPQHF.

The V call is TRBV30, the J call TRBJ2-7; D is perhaps TRBD2 (5 bases). Looked up from germline, CDR1 is GTSNPN and CDR2 is SVGIG (reference sequence). The V gene lost 0 bases and the J gene lost 2 bases, with 11 bases spanning the gap. The CDR3 is made up of 14 amino acids. CDR3 amino acids: CAWSVLDAPYEQYF. The CDR3, as DNA: TGTGCCTGGAGTGTACTAGATGCCCCCTACGAGCAGTACTTC. Full variable domain (remainder filled in from reference TRBV30 and TRBJ2-7): SQTIHQWPATLVQPVGSPLSLECTVEGTSNPNLYWYRQAAGRGLQLLFYSVGIGQISSEVPQNLSASRPQDRQFILSSKKLLLSDSGFYLCAWSVLDAPYEQYFGPGTRLTVT.

The chain carries TRBV28 and TRBJ1-5; tentatively, D is TRBD1 (6 bases). CDR3 length: 13 amino acids. Looked up from germline, CDR1 is MDHEN and CDR2 is SYDVKM. V was shortened by 1 base and J by 5 bases, with 6 bases between the two germline ends. The CDR3 DNA is TGTGCCAGCAGTTTATACAGGGATCAGCCCCAGCATTTT. Residues: CASSLYRDQPQHF. Full variable domain (outside the CDR3, taken from reference TRBV28 and TRBJ1-5): DVKVTQSSRYLVKRTGEKVFLECVQDMDHENMFWYRQDPGLGLRLIYFSYDVKMKEKGDIPEGYSVSREKKERFSLILESASTNQTSMYLCASSLYRDQPQHFGDGTRLSIL.

This chain uses TRBV7-8 with TRBJ2-1; tentative D call: TRBD2 (6 bases). Germline V gene lookup returns CDR1 SGHVS and CDR2 FQNEAQ. V lost 7 bases, J lost 6 bases, and 16 bases lay in between. CDR3 length: 14 amino acids. CDR3 region: CASKRLVGTNEQFF. CDR3 DNA sequence: TGTGCCAGCAAACGACTAGTAGGGACCAATGAGCAGTTCTTC.

The chain employs TRBV15 and TRBJ2-7; 7 bases agree with TRBD1. Losses at the gene ends were 4 bases for V and 2 bases for J; bases not matched to a gene: 5. The germline V gene encodes CDR1 LNHNV and CDR2 YYDKDF (reference sequence). CDR3 length equals 14 residues. CDR3 protein: CATSTRTGPYEQYF. CDR3 nucleotide sequence: TGTGCCACCAGCACCAGGACAGGACCCTACGAGCAGTACTTC.

The V call is TRBV7-2, the J call TRBJ2-3, with 7 bases fitting TRBD2. The germline gives CDR1 SGHTA, CDR2 FQGNSA. The J segment lost 8 bases and the V segment lost 3 bases, leaving 8 bases of the junction unmatched. The CDR3 covers 14 residues. The CDR3 nucleotides are TGTGCCAGCAGCTTCACGCCCTCGGGAGGTACGCAGTATTTT. Its protein product is CASSFTPSGGTQYF. Full variable domain (missing parts from reference TRBV7-2 and TRBJ2-3): GAGVSQSPSNKVTEKGKDVELRCDPISGHTALYWYRQSLGQGLEFLIYFQGNSAPDKSGLPSDRFSAERTGGSVSTLTIQRTQQEDSAVYLCASSFTPSGGTQYFGPGTRLTVL.

The rearrangement joins TRBV28 to TRBJ1-2; D is ambiguous. Germline CDR1 reads MDHEN; CDR2 reads SYDVKM. V lost 6 bases and J 13 bases, leaving 18 bases between the germline ends. The CDR3 has 12 residues. In DNA form, the CDR3 reads TGTGCCAGCAGCACGGGTCTATGGCTACCCACCTTC. The encoded protein is CASSTGLWLPTF.

The chain is built from TRBV15 and TRBJ2-7, with D possibly matching TRBD1 (6 bases). The CDR3 spans 16 residues. Germline V gene lookup returns CDR1 LNHNV and CDR2 YYDKDF (reference sequence). Trimming stripped 1 base from V and 6 bases from J, with 19 bases between. The CDR3 DNA reads TGTGCCACCAGCAGAGGAACAGGGACCATCTATACCGAGCAGTACTTC. This gives the protein CATSRGTGTIYTEQYF.

This clone was recorded a few times. This chain uses TRBV29-1 with TRBJ2-7; TRBD2 agrees at 10 bases. Germline V CDR1 and CDR2: SQVTM, ANQGSEA. With 7 bases clipped from V and 3 bases from J, the junction kept 9 bases outside the gene matches. The CDR3 runs to 14 residues. The CDR3 is CSAYLAGEGYEQYF. The CDR3 DNA is TGCAGCGCCTATCTAGCGGGAGAGGGCTACGAGCAGTACTTC.

This clone was counted a single time. The chain combines TRBV30 with TRBJ1-2; the D is unclear. The length of the CDR3 is 15 residues. Germline-derived CDR1 and CDR2 are GTSNPN and SVGIG (reference sequence). Trimming cost V 3 bases and J 8 bases, with 22 bases left between them. The CDR3 spells CAWRDFLGWQSGYTF. The CDR3 coding sequence is TGTGCCTGGAGGGACTTTCTCGGGTGGCAGTCCGGCTACACCTTC. The whole variable domain, filled in from reference TRBV30 and TRBJ1-2, reads SQTIHQWPATLVQPVGSPLSLECTVEGTSNPNLYWYRQAAGRGLQLLFYSVGIGQISSEVPQNLSASRPQDRQFILSSKKLLLSDSGFYLCAWRDFLGWQSGYTFGSGTRLTVV.

J is TRBJ2-3 and V is TRBV6-5, with 13 bases identical to TRBD2. CDR1 and CDR2 from the germline V gene are MNHEY and SVGAGI. V dropped 8 bases and J dropped 6; count of bases not matched to a gene: 2. The CDR3 length is 13 residues. The CDR3 sequence is CASRTSGSDTQYF. CDR3 DNA sequence: TGTGCCAGCCGGACTAGCGGGAGTGATACGCAGTATTTT.

The chain employs TRBV19 and TRBJ2-6, with D perhaps matching TRBD1 (6 bases). Germline V lookup: CDR1 LNHDA, CDR2 SQIVND (reference sequence). Trimming pared 9 bases from V and 0 bases from J, leaving 12 bases between. This CDR3 is built from 15 residues. The CDR3 is CASLQGGSGANVLTF. CDR3 sequence (DNA): TGTGCCAGCCTACAGGGTGGCTCTGGGGCCAACGTCCTGACTTTC.

This chain connects TRBV15 to TRBJ2-2; 13 positions match TRBD2. The germline gives CDR1 LNHNV, CDR2 YYDKDF (reference sequence). With V trimmed by 1 base and J by 7 bases, 6 bases remained unmatched. The CDR3 has 17 amino acids. CDR3 residues: CATSRGLAGGTGGELFF. CDR3 bases: TGTGCCACCAGCAGAGGACTAGCGGGAGGTACCGGCGGGGAGCTGTTTTTT. Combining the CDR3 with reference TRBV15 and TRBJ2-2 gives the whole variable domain DAMVIQNPRYQVTQFGKPVTLSCSQTLNHNVMYWYQQKSSQAPKLLFHYYDKDFNNEADTPDNFQSRRPNTSFCFLDIRSPGLGDTAMYLCATSRGLAGGTGGELFFGEGSRLTVL.

The chain joins TRBV28 to TRBJ2-7; tentatively, D is TRBD2 (6 bases). Trimming left V 1 base short and J 4 bases short, with 11 bases between. Germline CDR1 MDHEN, CDR2 SYDVKM. CDR3 size: 14 residues. CDR3 loop: CASSLLEGTYEQYF. CDR3 nucleotide sequence: TGTGCCAGCAGTTTATTGGAGGGTACTTACGAGCAGTACTTC.